These 29 T cell receptor beta chains came from one sample sequenced in a study of shared clonotypes between healthy human individuals. Using immunoSEQ multiplex PCR, the repertoire was profiled, and TCRdb retains in-frame clones only, with some absent. This sample carries approximately 1.9 million clones, over 85% of them seen once, and the ten largest clones take 1.5% to 2%. Terminally differentiated effector memory CD45RA+ cells were excluded by CCR7 positive selection of CD45RO-negative cells. Sequenced material: naive CD8+ T cells from PBMCs. The receptors were sampled from a man younger than 30 in good health. Some clones in this sample may be carry-over from other donors' samples.

Notes on this clone: Different DNA sequences within this sample yield the same CDR3. CDR3 bases: TGCGCCAGCAGCTTGGAAGGAAACAATGAGCAGTTCTTC. It encodes CASSLEGNNEQFF. This sequence joins TRBV5-1 and TRBJ2-1; D not certain. Looked up from germline, CDR1 is SGHRS and CDR2 is YFSETQ. The CDR3 is 13 amino acids. The germline V and J ends were trimmed by 0 bases and 5 bases, with 6 bases remaining between them.

Regarding this clone: At one boundary the junction diverges from the germline segment, which might be a read error. The rearrangement uses TRBV29-1 and TRBJ2-7; 10 bases are a match to TRBD2. The CDR3 contains 15 residues. Germline V gene data show CDR1 as SQVTM and CDR2 as ANQGSEA. DNA of the CDR3: TGCAGCGTTGAAGATGACCCTAGCGGGAGCTACGAGCGGTACTTC. It specifies CSVEDDPSGSYERYF.

This chain links TRBV15 with TRBJ2-3; 9 bases are shared with TRBD2. CDR1 is LNHNV, CDR2 YYDKDF, per germline (reference sequence). This CDR3 has 17 amino acids. Unmatched junction bases numbered 10, after V lost 1 base and J lost 5 bases. CDR3 nucleotides: TGTGCCACCAGCAGAGCACCACTGGTAGCGGGAGTAGATACGCAGTATTTT. Protein: CATSRAPLVAGVDTQYF.

The gene calls are TRBV7-2 and TRBJ1-5; D ambiguous. Trimming stripped 4 bases from V and 1 base from J, with 2 bases between. Germline loops: CDR1 SGHTA, CDR2 FQGNSA. CDR3 length: 12 residues. For the CDR3, the DNA is TGTGCCAGCAGCTACAGCAATCAGCCCCAGCATTTT. It specifies CASSYSNQPQHF.

This clone has a handful of counts. The chain recombines TRBV4-3 with TRBJ1-2, with a weak D call TRBD1 (5 bases). Looked up from germline, CDR1 is LGHNA and CDR2 is YSLEER. The V gene lost 3 bases and the J gene lost 7 bases, with 15 bases spanning the gap. The CDR3 runs to 14 residues. As DNA, the CDR3 is TGCGCCAGCAGCCAGCAGGGTACCCTGGGTGGCTACACCTTC. Its translation: CASSQQGTLGGYTF.

The chain has TRBV11-2 and TRBJ2-1; D is perhaps TRBD1 (6 bases). Germline CDR1 is SGHAT and CDR2 is FQNNGV. V was pared by 3 bases and J by 7 bases, with 7 bases between. The CDR3 runs to 12 residues. CDR3 nucleotide sequence: TGTGCCAGCAGCTTTCAGGGGAATGAGCAGTTCTTC. This gives the protein CASSFQGNEQFF.

The chain has TRBV28 and TRBJ2-7, with 7 bases that match TRBD1. This CDR3 has 17 amino acids. The germline gives CDR1 MDHEN, CDR2 SYDVKM. V gave up 4 bases and J gave up 2 bases; unmatched junction bases: 14. CDR3 region: CASSSLTSGTEAYEQYF. The CDR3 bases are TGTGCCAGCAGTTCCCTAACCTCCGGGACAGAGGCCTACGAGCAGTACTTC.

This sequence joins TRBV6-1 and TRBJ2-7; the D call may be TRBD1 or TRBD2 (5 bases each). CDR1 is MNHNS and CDR2 is SASEGT in the germline V gene. This CDR3 has 14 residues. Trimming took off 3 bases at V and 4 bases at J, with 13 bases between the two ends. DNA for the CDR3: TGTGCCAGCAGTGACTACCGGGGACCTTACGAGCAGTACTTC. Residues: CASSDYRGPYEQYF.

The chain carries TRBV30 and TRBJ2-1, with 7 bases that match TRBD2. The ends lost 2 bases at V and 2 bases at J; junction bases unmatched: 9. CDR1 is GTSNPN, CDR2 SVGIG, per germline (reference sequence). The CDR3 extends over 16 amino acids. CDR3 amino acids: CAWSYPREGPYNEQFF. CDR3 nucleotides: TGTGCCTGGAGTTACCCAAGGGAGGGCCCCTACAATGAGCAGTTCTTC.

CDR3 DNA: TGTGCCACCAGCTCAAGGGGGCGTGAAACTAATGAAAAACTGTTTTTT. It encodes CATSSRGRETNEKLFF. The chain couples TRBV15 to TRBJ1-4, with 7 nucleotides matching TRBD1. Germline V gene sequence: CDR1 LNHNV, CDR2 YYDKDF (reference sequence). This CDR3 is 16 amino acids long. J lost 1 base, V lost 5 bases, and 7 bases had no gene match.

The rearrangement uses TRBV11-2 and TRBJ1-5, with D possibly TRBD1 on 5 matching bases. Deletions cut 6 bases from V and 4 bases from J, with 16 bases between. The CDR3 has 15 amino acids. The germline gives CDR1 SGHAT, CDR2 FQNNGV. CDR3 protein: CASSFSPDTNQPQHF. The CDR3 DNA sequence: TGTGCCAGCAGTTTTAGCCCGGACACAAATCAGCCCCAGCATTTT.

V is TRBV28 and J is TRBJ1-4; D uncertain. Trimming pared 6 bases from V and 8 bases from J, leaving 10 bases between. The germline V gene has CDR1 MDHEN and CDR2 SYDVKM. CDR3 length: 12 amino acids. CDR3 amino acids: CASSPIGEKLFF. Here the CDR3 DNA reads TGTGCCAGCAGCCCTATCGGCGAAAAACTGTTTTTT.

The rearrangement uses TRBV11-3 and TRBJ2-7; D uncertain. This CDR3 has 15 residues. Between the trimmed V and J ends, which lost 3 bases and 0 bases, there was a span of 12 bases. Germline V CDR1 and CDR2: SGHNT, YENEEA. The CDR3 DNA follows: TGTGCCAGCAGCTTCGGACCGGGTAGCTCCTACGAGCAGTACTTC. It specifies CASSFGPGSSYEQYF.

The gene calls are TRBV28 and TRBJ1-4; the D is unclear. This CDR3 is built from 17 residues. The germline V and J ends were trimmed by 3 bases and 4 bases, with 18 bases remaining between them. CDR1 and CDR2 (germline): MDHEN, SYDVKM. The CDR3 DNA reads as TGTGCCAGCAGTTTGGTCGCGACTCTGGCGGGTAATGAAAAACTGTTTTTT. It codes for CASSLVATLAGNEKLFF.

The chain joins TRBV19 to TRBJ1-4; tentatively, D is TRBD1 (5 bases). The CDR3 has 12 amino acids. V was cut by 6 bases and J by 7 bases, with 9 bases left in between. Germline V gene sequence: CDR1 LNHDA, CDR2 SQIVND (reference sequence). CDR3 nucleotide sequence: TGTGCCAGTAGCCAGGGCGGTGAAAAACTGTTTTTT. Its protein is CASSQGGEKLFF.

V gene TRBV28 combines with J gene TRBJ2-5, with D perhaps TRBD1 or TRBD2 (5 bases each). From germline, CDR1 is MDHEN and CDR2 SYDVKM. CDR3 length: 16 residues. Trimming shortened V by 6 bases and J by 5 bases, and 22 bases separated the two germline ends. CDR3 DNA: TGTGCCAGCAGCGGGACCCAGGGAGTGTGGTGGGAGACCCAGTACTTC. Its translation: CASSGTQGVWWETQYF.

The chain is built from TRBV6-5 and TRBJ2-7, with a possible D match to TRBD1 (5 bases). The CDR3 is made up of 16 amino acids. V gave up 0 bases and J gave up 1 base, with 13 bases separating them. CDR1 and CDR2 (germline): MNHEY, SVGAGI. The CDR3 nucleotides read TGTGCCAGCAGTTACTCGTCAGGGTTACGTTCCTACGAGCAGTACTTC. The encoded protein is CASSYSSGLRSYEQYF.

The chain uses TRBV6-1 and TRBJ1-2; TRBD1 aligns across 9 bases. V dropped 4 bases and J dropped 7; count of bases not matched to a gene: 10. CDR1 and CDR2 (germline): MNHNS, SASEGT. This CDR3 has 15 residues. CDR3 DNA sequence: TGTGCCAGCAGTGCCCGACAGGGGGGCATGGCTGGCTACACCTTC. Its protein is CASSARQGGMAGYTF.

The J gene is TRBJ2-1, the V gene TRBV15, with a tentative D call TRBD1 (5 bases). The CDR3 has 14 amino acids. Looked up from germline, CDR1 is LNHNV and CDR2 is YYDKDF (reference sequence). The V end was cut by 1 base, the J end by 9 bases, with 13 bases between. This CDR3 is CATSRVAGSPEQFF. The CDR3 coding sequence is TGTGCCACCAGCAGAGTGGCAGGGTCGCCTGAGCAGTTCTTC.

The chain employs TRBV27 and TRBJ2-2, with D maybe TRBD2 (6 bases). This CDR3 has 17 residues. Germline V lookup: CDR1 MNHEY, CDR2 SMNVEV (reference sequence). V lost 3 bases to trimming and J lost 4 bases, with 18 bases between them. The CDR3 here is CASSFRREQGGTGELFF. CDR3 DNA sequence: TGTGCCAGCAGTTTTCGCCGGGAGCAGGGCGGCACCGGGGAGCTGTTTTTT.

This clone was observed once. The rearrangement uses TRBV28 and TRBJ1-5, with a weak D call TRBD1 (6 bases). The V gene lost 8 bases and the J gene lost 1 base, with 30 bases spanning the gap. The germline V gene encodes CDR1 MDHEN and CDR2 SYDVKM. The CDR3 length is 20 residues. CDR3 sequence: CASEGDFWVSTGLSNQPQHF. For the CDR3, the DNA is TGTGCCAGCGAGGGTGATTTTTGGGTGAGCACAGGGCTGAGCAATCAGCCCCAGCATTTT.

This chain joins TRBV19 and TRBJ1-4; TRBD1 agrees at 8 bases. V dropped 6 bases and J dropped 8; count of bases not matched to a gene: 8. There are 14 residues in the CDR3. CDR1 and CDR2 (germline): LNHDA, SQIVND (reference sequence). CDR3 coding DNA: TGTGCCAGTAGCCGGACAGGGTCGGGCGAAAAACTGTTTTTT. It translates to CASSRTGSGEKLFF. The full variable domain, completed using reference TRBV19 and TRBJ1-4, is DGGITQSPKYLFRKEGQNVTLSCEQNLNHDAMYWYRQDPGQGLRLIYYSQIVNDFQKGDIAEGYSVSREKKESFPLTVTSAQKNPTAFYLCASSRTGSGEKLFFGSGTQLSVL.

J is TRBJ1-5 and V is TRBV27, with unresolved D. CDR3 length: 13 residues. V lost 4 bases, J lost 6 bases, and 10 bases lay in between. The germline V gene has CDR1 MNHEY and CDR2 SMNVEV (reference sequence). For the CDR3, the DNA is TGTGCCAGCAGTTATGGGTTGACTCAGCCCCAGCATTTT. Translating it yields CASSYGLTQPQHF.

This chain connects TRBV7-7 to TRBJ2-7; D might be TRBD1 or TRBD2, each matching 6 bases. V shed 5 bases and J shed 2 bases, with 13 bases lying between them. In germline, CDR1 is SSHAT, CDR2 FNYEAQ (reference sequence). The CDR3 sequence is 14 residues long. The CDR3: CASSPGGGAYEQYF. In DNA, the CDR3 is TGTGCCAGCAGCCCTGGAGGGGGAGCCTACGAGCAGTACTTC. Full variable domain (missing parts from reference TRBV7-7 and TRBJ2-7): GAGVSQSPRYKVTKRGQDVTLRCDPISSHATLYWYQQALGQGPEFLTYFNYEAQPDKSGLPSDRFSAERPEGSISTLTIQRTEQRDSAMYRCASSPGGGAYEQYFGPGTRLTVT.

J is TRBJ1-1 and V is TRBV9; possible D gene TRBD1, 6 bases. V was pared by 3 bases and J by 6 bases, with 15 bases between. Germline CDR1 SGDLS, CDR2 YYNGEE. The CDR3 covers 14 residues. This CDR3 reads CASSALGRGAEAFF. The CDR3 bases are TGTGCCAGCAGCGCCCTAGGCAGGGGCGCTGAAGCTTTCTTT.

The CDR3 DNA is TGTGCCAGCAGCCCACCGGGGTATACCGGGGAGCTGTTTTTT. It is translated as CASSPPGYTGELFF. The rearrangement joins TRBV7-6 to TRBJ2-2; the D gene is possibly TRBD2 (5 bases). V lost 5 bases and J lost 5, with 12 bases in between. Germline-derived CDR1 and CDR2 are SGHVS and FNYEAQ. The CDR3 has 14 residues.

This clone was detected only once. The V and J genes are TRBV10-3 and TRBJ1-2; the D is unclear. Germline V lookup: CDR1 ENHRY, CDR2 SYGVKD. The V and J ends lost 2 bases and 6 bases respectively, with 16 bases between them. The CDR3 has 15 amino acids. The CDR3 DNA is TGTGCCATCAGTGAGGGAAGGAGGTACTCTGATGGCTACACCTTC. Protein sequence: CAISEGRRYSDGYTF.

CDR3 DNA: TGTGCCAGTAGTATCCGTCACTCCAAACCTAACCAAGACAGAAAAGCTTTCTTT. Its protein is CASSIRHSKPNQDRKAFF. V is TRBV19 and J is TRBJ1-1, with D possibly being TRBD1 (5 bases). The CDR3 runs to 18 residues. Deletions cut 3 bases from V and 9 bases from J, with 29 bases between. In germline, CDR1 is LNHDA, CDR2 SQIVND (reference sequence). Full variable domain (rest looked up from reference TRBV19 and TRBJ1-1): DGGITQSPKYLFRKEGQNVTLSCEQNLNHDAMYWYRQDPGQGLRLIYYSQIVNDFQKGDIAEGYSVSREKKESFPLTVTSAQKNPTAFYLCASSIRHSKPNQDRKAFFGQGTRLTVV.

V and J are TRBV2 and TRBJ2-5; TRBD1 matches at 7 bases. CDR1 and CDR2 from the germline V gene are SNHLY and FYNNEI. V shed 4 bases, J shed 7 bases, and the junction held 6 bases outside the gene matches. The CDR3 length is 13 residues. In DNA, the CDR3 is TGTGCCAGCAGTGGGAACAGGGGATGGACCCAGTACTTC. It codes for CASSGNRGWTQYF.